This is a list of T cell receptor beta chains from one sample in a study of cytomegalovirus exposure and HLA in healthy donors. The protocol was immunoSEQ multiplex PCR, while the TCRdb copy is restricted to in-frame clones and leaves out a portion. The data hold under 170,000 clones, with more than 65% observed a single time. What was sequenced was PBMCs. These receptor sequences come from a middle-aged man in good health and CMV-seropositive. CDR3s include the opening cysteine and the closing phenylalanine or tryptophan. A D gene is named only where the DNA matches it firmly. Expanded clones get a size class; other rows say once, few or many, or leave the size out.

TRBJ2-7 TRBV11-2 NA few TGTGCCAGCTCCCGAGAGGGAAACGAGCAGTACTTC CASSREGNEQYF
TRBJ2-7 TRBV19 TRBD1 NA TGTGCCAGTAGTACCCGGGACAGGAACTACGAGCAGTACTTC CASSTRDRNYEQYF
TRBJ2-7 TRBV6-5 TRBD2 NA TGTGCCAGCGCGACTAGCGGGAAACTATACGAGCAGTACTTC CASATSGKLYEQYF
TRBJ2-7 TRBV9 NA NA TGTGCCAGCAGCGTAAATCGTCAGACAGATCGCTACGAGCAGTACTTC CASSVNRQTDRYEQYF
TRBJ2-7 TRBV9 TRBD1 NA TGTGCCAGCAGCGTAGGGCAGGGGGCGCCGTACGAGCAGTACTTC CASSVGQGAPYEQYF
TRBJ2-7 TRBV25-1 NA NA TGTGCCAGCAGTGAATCTGCAGGGTCCGACGAGCAGTACTTC CASSESAGSDEQYF
TRBJ1-3 TRBV14 NA NA TGTGCCAGCAGCCAAGATTGGGGCCGTGGAAACACCATATATTTT CASSQDWGRGNTIYF
TRBJ2-7 TRBV6-5 NA NA TGTGCCAGCAGTTACCACAGGGAGTCCTACGAGCAGTACTTC CASSYHRESYEQYF
TRBJ2-4 TRBV7-9 NA NA TGTTCCAGCAGCTTAGACGGGGCCAAAAACATTCAGTACTTC CSSSLDGAKNIQYF
TRBJ1-5 TRBV10-3 NA NA TGTGCCATCAGCCGGTGGGGCGATCAGCCCCAGCATTTT CAISRWGDQPQHF
TRBJ2-2 TRBV6-5 TRBD1 NA TGTGCCAGCAGGGGGGGACAGGGAGAAACCGGGGAGCTGTTTTTT CASRGGQGETGELFF
TRBJ2-1 TRBV11-2 TRBD2 NA TGTGCCAGCAGCTTAGCGGGAGGAGGATCCTACAATGAGCAGTTCTTC CASSLAGGGSYNEQFF
TRBJ2-5 TRBV11-2 NA NA TGTGCCAGCAGCCCTACAGGGCGGGAAGAGACCCAGTACTTC CASSPTGREETQYF
TRBJ2-3 TRBV5-1 NA NA TGCGCCAGCAGCTTGGACAGGCCGAGGACAGATACGCAGTATTTT CASSLDRPRTDTQYF
TRBJ2-7 TRBV5-4 NA NA TGTGCCAGCAGCTTGGATATCCGGGAGATTGACGAGCAGTACTTC CASSLDIREIDEQYF
TRBJ1-2 TRBV7-2 NA NA TGTGCCAGCAGCTTAGTTTCCGGAGACTATGGCTACACCTTC CASSLVSGDYGYTF
TRBJ2-5 TRBV11-2 TRBD1 NA TGTGCCAGCAGCTTAGGGGGACAGGGGGGGGAGGCCCAGTACTTC CASSLGGQGGEAQYF
TRBJ1-1 TRBV5-1 NA few TGCGCCAGCAGCTACAGGTACATGAACACTGAAGCTTTCTTT CASSYRYMNTEAFF
TRBJ1-5 TRBV4-1 TRBD1 NA TGCGCCAGCAGCCAAGTTCTGGACAGGGGTTACAATCAGCCCCAGCATTTT CASSQVLDRGYNQPQHF
TRBJ2-5 TRBV7-8 TRBD1 few TGTGCCAGCAGTGGACAGGCCCAAGCGACCCAGTACTTC CASSGQAQATQYF
TRBJ1-1 TRBV5-1 TRBD1 NA TGCGCCAGCAGCTTGGGGGCAGGGGGCTCGGACACTGAAGCTTTCTTT CASSLGAGGSDTEAFF
TRBJ1-2 TRBV19 NA NA TGTGCCAGTACCAACCCGGGGCCGGCAGGGGAGGGTGGCTACACCTTC CASTNPGPAGEGGYTF
TRBJ2-7 TRBV11-3 TRBD2 NA TGTGCCAGCAGCGGCGGACTAGCGGGTACCTACGAGCAGTACTTC CASSGGLAGTYEQYF
TRBJ2-1 TRBV19 TRBD2 NA TGTGCCAGTAGGTCCCCCGGGACTAGCGGGGCATCTGAGCAGTTCTTC CASRSPGTSGASEQFF
TRBJ1-2 TRBV4-1 NA NA TGCGCCAGCAGCCACCCGGCAAGGGGAGGCTATGGCTACACCTTC CASSHPARGGYGYTF
TRBJ2-7 TRBV6-1 TRBD1 NA TGTGCCAGCAGTAACCGGGACAGGGGGCTGTACGAGCAGTACTTC CASSNRDRGLYEQYF
TRBJ2-7 TRBV7-6 NA NA TGTGCCAGCAGCTTAGTAGGTAGTCTAGTTCCTTCCTACGAGCAGTACTTC CASSLVGSLVPSYEQYF
TRBJ2-7 TRBV6-6 TRBD2 NA TGTGCCAGCACTATAGCGGGAGGAACCTACGAGCAGTACTTC CASTIAGGTYEQYF
TRBJ1-1 TRBV7-9 NA NA TGTTCCAGCAGCTACGGGGGGAACACTGAAGCTTTCTTT CSSSYGGNTEAFF
TRBJ2-1 TRBV5-1 TRBD1 NA TGCGCCAGCAGCATGACAGGGTACAATGAGCAGTTCTTC CASSMTGYNEQFF
TRBJ1-4 TRBV5-4 NA NA TGTGCCAGCAGCTGGGACAATCTTCAGGGAAAACTGTTTTTT CASSWDNLQGKLFF